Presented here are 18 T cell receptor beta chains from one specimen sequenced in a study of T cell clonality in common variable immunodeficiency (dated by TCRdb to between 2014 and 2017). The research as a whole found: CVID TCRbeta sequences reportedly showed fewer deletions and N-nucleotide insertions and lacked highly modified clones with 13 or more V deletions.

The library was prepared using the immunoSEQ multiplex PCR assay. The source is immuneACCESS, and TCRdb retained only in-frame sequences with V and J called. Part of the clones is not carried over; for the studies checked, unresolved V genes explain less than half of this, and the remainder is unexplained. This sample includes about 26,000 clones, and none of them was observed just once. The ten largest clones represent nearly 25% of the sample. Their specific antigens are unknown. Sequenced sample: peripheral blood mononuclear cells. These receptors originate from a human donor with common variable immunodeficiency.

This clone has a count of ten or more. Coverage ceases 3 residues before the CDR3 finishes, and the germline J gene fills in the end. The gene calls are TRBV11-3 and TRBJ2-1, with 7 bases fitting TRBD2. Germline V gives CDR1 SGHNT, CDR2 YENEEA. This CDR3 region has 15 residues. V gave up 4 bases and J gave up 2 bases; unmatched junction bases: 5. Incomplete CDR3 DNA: TGTGCCAGCAGCTCCAAAGGACTAGCCTACAATGAG. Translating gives CASSSKGLAYNE. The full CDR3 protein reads CASSSKGLAYNEQFF.

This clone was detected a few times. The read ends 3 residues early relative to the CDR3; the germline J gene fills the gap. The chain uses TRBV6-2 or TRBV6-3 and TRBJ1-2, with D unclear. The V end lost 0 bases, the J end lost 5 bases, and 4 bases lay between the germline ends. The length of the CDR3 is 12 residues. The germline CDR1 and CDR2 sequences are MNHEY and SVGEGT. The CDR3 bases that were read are TGTGCCAGCAGTTACTCAGGGTATGGC. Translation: CASSYSGYG. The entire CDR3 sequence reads CASSYSGYGYTF.

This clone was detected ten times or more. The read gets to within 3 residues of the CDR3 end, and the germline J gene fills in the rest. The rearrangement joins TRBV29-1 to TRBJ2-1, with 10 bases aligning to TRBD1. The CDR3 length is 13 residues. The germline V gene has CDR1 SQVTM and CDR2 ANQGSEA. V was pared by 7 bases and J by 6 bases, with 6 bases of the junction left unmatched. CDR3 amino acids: CSADRGRINEQFF. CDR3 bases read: TGCAGCGCTGACAGGGGGCGCATCAATGAG.

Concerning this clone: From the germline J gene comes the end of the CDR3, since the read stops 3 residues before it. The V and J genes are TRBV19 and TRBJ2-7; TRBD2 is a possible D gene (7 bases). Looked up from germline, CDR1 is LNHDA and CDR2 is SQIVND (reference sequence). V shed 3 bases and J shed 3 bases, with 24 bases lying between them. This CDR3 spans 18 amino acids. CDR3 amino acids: CASSIGAMGNGGHYEQYF. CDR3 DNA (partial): TGTGCCAGTAGTATCGGGGCAATGGGGAACGGGGGGCACTACGAG.

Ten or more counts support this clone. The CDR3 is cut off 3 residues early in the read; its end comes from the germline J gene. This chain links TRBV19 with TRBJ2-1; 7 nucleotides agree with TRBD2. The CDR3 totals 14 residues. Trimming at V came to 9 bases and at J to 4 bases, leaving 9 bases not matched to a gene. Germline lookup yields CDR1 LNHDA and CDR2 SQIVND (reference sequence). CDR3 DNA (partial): TGTGCCAGCACGGCGGCGGGAGAATACAATGAG. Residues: CASTAAGEYNE. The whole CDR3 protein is CASTAAGEYNEQFF.

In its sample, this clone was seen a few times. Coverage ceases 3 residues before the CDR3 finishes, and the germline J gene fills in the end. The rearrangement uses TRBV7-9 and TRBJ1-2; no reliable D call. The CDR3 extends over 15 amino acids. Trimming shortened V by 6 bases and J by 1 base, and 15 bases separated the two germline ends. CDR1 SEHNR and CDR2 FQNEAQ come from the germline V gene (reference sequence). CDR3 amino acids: CASRPPPEGNYGYTF. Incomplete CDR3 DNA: TGTGCCAGCAGGCCCCCCCCCGAGGGTAACTATGGC.

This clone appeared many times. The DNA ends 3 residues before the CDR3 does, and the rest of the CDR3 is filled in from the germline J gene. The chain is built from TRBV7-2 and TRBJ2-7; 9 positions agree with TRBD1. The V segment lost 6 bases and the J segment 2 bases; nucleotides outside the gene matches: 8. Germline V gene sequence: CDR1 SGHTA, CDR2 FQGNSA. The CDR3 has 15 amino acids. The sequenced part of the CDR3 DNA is TGTGCCAGCAGTTATACCGGGACAGGGCCCTACGAG. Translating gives CASSYTGTGPYE. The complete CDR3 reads CASSYTGTGPYEQYF.

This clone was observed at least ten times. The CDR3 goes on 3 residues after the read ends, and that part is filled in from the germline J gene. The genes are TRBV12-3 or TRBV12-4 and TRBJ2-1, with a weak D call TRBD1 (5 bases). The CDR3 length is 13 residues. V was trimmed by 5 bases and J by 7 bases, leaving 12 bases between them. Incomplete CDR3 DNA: TGTGCCAGCAGTGCGAACAGGTGGAATGAG. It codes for CASSANRWNE. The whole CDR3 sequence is CASSANRWNEQFF.

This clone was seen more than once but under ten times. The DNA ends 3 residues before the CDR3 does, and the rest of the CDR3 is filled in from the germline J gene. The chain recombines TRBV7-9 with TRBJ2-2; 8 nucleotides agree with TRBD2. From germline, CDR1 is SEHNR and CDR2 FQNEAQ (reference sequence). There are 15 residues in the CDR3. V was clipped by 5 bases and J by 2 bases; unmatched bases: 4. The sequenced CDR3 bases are TGTGCCAGCAGCCCTCGGACTAGCAACACCGGGGAG. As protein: CASSPRTSNTGE. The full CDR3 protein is CASSPRTSNTGELFF.

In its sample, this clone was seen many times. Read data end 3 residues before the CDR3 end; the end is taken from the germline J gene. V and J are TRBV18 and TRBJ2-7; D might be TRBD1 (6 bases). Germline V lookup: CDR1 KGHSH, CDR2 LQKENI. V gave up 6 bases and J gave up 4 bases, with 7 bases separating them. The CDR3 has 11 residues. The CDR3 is CASSGQYEQYF. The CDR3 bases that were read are TGTGCCAGCTCCGGACAGTACGAG.

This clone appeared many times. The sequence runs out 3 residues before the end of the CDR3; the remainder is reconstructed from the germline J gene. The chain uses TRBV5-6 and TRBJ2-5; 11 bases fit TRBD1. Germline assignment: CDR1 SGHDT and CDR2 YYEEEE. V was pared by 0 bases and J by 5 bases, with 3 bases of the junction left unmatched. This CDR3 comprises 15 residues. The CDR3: CASSLGGQGGETQYF. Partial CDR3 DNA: TGTGCCAGCAGCTTGGGGGGACAGGGGGGCGAGACC.

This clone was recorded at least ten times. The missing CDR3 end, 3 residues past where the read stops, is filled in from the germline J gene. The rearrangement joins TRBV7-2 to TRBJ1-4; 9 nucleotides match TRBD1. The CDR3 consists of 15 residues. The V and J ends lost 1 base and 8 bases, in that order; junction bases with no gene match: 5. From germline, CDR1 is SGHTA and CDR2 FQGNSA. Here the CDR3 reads CASSLVDRGGEKLFF. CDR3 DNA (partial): TGTGCCAGCAGCTTAGTGGACAGGGGCGGAGAAAAA.

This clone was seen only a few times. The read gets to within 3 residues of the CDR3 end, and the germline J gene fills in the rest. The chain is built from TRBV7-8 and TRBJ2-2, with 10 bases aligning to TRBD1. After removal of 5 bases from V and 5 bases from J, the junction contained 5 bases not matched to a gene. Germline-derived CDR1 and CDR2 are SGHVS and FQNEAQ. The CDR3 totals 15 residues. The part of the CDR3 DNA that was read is TGTGCCAGCAGCCCGACAGGGGGCAAAACCGGGGAG. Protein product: CASSPTGGKTGE. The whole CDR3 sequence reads CASSPTGGKTGELFF. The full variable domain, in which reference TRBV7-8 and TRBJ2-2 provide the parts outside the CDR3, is GAGVSQSPRYKVAKRGQDVALRCDPISGHVSLFWYQQALGQGPEFLTYFQNEAQLDKSGLPSDRFFAERPEGSVSTLKIQRTQQEDSAVYLCASSPTGGKTGELFFGEGSRLTVL.

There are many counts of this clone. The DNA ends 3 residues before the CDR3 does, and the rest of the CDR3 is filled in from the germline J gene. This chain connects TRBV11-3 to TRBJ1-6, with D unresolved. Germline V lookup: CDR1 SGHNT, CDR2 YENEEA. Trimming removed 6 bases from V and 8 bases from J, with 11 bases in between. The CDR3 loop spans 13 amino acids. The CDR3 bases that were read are TGTGCCAGCAGTTGGGCCTTTGATTCACCC. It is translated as CASSWAFDSP. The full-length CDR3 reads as CASSWAFDSPLHF.

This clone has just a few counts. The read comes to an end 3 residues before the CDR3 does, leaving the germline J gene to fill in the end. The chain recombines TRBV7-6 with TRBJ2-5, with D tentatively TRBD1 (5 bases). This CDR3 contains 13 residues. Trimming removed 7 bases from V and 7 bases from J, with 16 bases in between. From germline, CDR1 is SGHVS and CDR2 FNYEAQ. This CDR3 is CASTQGASGTQYF. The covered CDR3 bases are TGTGCCAGCACCCAAGGGGCGTCCGGGACC.

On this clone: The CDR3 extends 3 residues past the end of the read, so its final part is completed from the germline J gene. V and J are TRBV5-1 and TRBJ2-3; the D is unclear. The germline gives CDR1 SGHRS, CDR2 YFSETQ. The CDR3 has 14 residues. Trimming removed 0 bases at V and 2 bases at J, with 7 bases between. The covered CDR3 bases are TGCGCCAGCAGCTTGGGTAGTGTCACAGATACG. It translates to CASSLGSVTDT. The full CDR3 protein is CASSLGSVTDTQYF.

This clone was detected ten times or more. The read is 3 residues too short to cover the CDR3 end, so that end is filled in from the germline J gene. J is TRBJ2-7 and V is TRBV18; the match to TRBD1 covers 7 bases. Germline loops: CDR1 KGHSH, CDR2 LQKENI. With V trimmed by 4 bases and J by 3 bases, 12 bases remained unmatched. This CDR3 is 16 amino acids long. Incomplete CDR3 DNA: TGTGCCAGCTCACAGATCGGACAGGAGAAAAGCTACGAG. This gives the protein CASSQIGQEKSYE. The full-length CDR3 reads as CASSQIGQEKSYEQYF. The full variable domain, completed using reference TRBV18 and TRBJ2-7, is NAGVMQNPRHLVRRRGQEARLRCSPMKGHSHVYWYRQLPEEGLKFMVYLQKENIIDESGMPKERFSAEFPKEGPSILRIQQVVRGDSAAYFCASSQIGQEKSYEQYFGPGTRLTVT.

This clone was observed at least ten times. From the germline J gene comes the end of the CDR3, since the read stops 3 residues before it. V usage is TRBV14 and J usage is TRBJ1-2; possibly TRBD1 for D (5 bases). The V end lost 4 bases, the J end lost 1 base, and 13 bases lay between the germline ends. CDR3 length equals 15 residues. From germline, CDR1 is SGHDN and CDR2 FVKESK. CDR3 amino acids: CASSPPGGINYGYTF. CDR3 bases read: TGTGCCAGCAGCCCCCCGGGGGGGATTAACTATGGC.